This T cell receptor (beta chain) was identified in a study of cytomegalovirus exposure and HLA in healthy donors. Across the study: A previous analysis identified more than 100 million unique TCR beta sequences derived from roughly 180 million T cells.

Unmatched junction bases numbered 8, after V lost 6 bases and J lost 7 bases. CDR3 length: 13 amino acids. In germline, CDR1 is SNHLY, CDR2 FYNNEI. Overall study results and limits: An analysis done earlier found most TCR beta V segments productive about 87% or about 30% of the time. DRB1 showed the most TCR associations and HLA-C the fewest in a later analysis, as rates varied by HLA locus. One cluster of highly shared sequence variants probably arose as a sequencing artifact.

PCR involved 60 Vbeta and 13 Jbeta primers. Produced via immunoSEQ multiplex PCR; TCRdb's table is partial and in-frame only. This table holds some 140,000 clones, more than 60% found once. A word on this clone: Its target is not known.

The J gene is TRBJ1-2, the V gene TRBV2, with 7 nucleotides matching TRBD1. This receptor was identified in a woman between 50 and 59 years old in good health and CMV-seropositive. The specimen was PBMCs. In nucleotides, the CDR3 is TGTGCCAGCAGACTCGGACAGGTGTCTGGCTACACCTTC. Its protein is CASRLGQVSGYTF.